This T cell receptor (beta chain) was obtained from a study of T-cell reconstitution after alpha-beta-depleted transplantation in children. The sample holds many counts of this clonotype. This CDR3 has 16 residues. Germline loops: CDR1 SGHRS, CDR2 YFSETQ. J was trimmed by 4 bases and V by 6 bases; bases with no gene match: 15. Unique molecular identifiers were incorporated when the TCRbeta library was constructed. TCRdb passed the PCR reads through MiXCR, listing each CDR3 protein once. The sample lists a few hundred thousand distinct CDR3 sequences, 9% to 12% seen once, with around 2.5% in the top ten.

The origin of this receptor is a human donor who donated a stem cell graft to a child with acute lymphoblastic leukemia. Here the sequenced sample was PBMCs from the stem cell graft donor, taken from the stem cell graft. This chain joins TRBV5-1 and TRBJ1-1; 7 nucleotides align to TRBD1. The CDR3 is CASTMGRLRGTTEAFF. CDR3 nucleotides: TGCGCCAGCACCATGGGACGCCTCAGGGGGACCACTGAAGCTTTCTTT.